Listed below are T cell receptor beta chains from one sample, sequenced in a study of identical twins. MiXCR was run by TCRdb on the 5' RACE reads, yielding one entry per CDR3 protein. Here the sample spans hundreds of thousands of distinct CDR3 sequences, 8% to 9% being singletons. These sequences were also reported in another study, on yellow fever vaccine responses in identical twins.

Sequenced sample: memory (CD45RO+) T cells sorted from blood. These receptors originate from a woman between 18 and 29 years old in good health. The CDR3 runs from the conserved cysteine through the conserved F or W. A D gene is named only where the DNA matches it firmly. Not every row has a clone size; where given, it reads once, few, many or a size class.

cdr3_nt: TGCAGCGTTCAGCCTATCGGGACTTGGGGAGGCGATGAGCAGTTCTTC
cdr3_aa: CSVQPIGTWGGDEQFF
v_call: TRBV29-1
clone_size: few
j_call: TRBJ2-1
d_call: .

cdr3_nt: TGTGCCAGCTCACCACCGGAACAGGGGAGGAACACCGGGGAGCTGTTTTTT
cdr3_aa: CASSPPEQGRNTGELFF
v_call: TRBV18
clone_size: few
j_call: TRBJ2-2
d_call: TRBD1

cdr3_nt: TGTGCCAGCAGCGCCGGGACCGGCGGAAACACCATATATTTT
cdr3_aa: CASSAGTGGNTIYF
v_call: TRBV7-9
clone_size: few
j_call: TRBJ1-3
d_call: .

cdr3_nt: TGTGCCAGCAGCTTCGAGACACAGGGGCCCGGGGAGCTGTTTTTT
cdr3_aa: CASSFETQGPGELFF
v_call: TRBV7-9
clone_size: many
j_call: TRBJ2-2
d_call: TRBD1

cdr3_nt: TGCGCCAGCAGCCCCTCCGGGACACACCACACTGAAGCTTTCTTT
cdr3_aa: CASSPSGTHHTEAFF
v_call: TRBV5-1
clone_size: few
j_call: TRBJ1-1
d_call: .

cdr3_nt: TGCAGTGCTAGCGCGGTTAGCTCCTACAATGAGCAGTTCTTC
cdr3_aa: CSASAVSSYNEQFF
v_call: TRBV20-1
clone_size: many
j_call: TRBJ2-1
d_call: .

cdr3_nt: TGTGCCAGCAGCCCGACAGGGTGGGGTGAGCAGTTCTTC
cdr3_aa: CASSPTGWGEQFF
v_call: TRBV12-3/TRBV12-4
clone_size: many
j_call: TRBJ2-1
d_call: TRBD1

cdr3_nt: TGTGCCAGTAGTACGCAGGGGTTAAATGAGCAGTTCTTC
cdr3_aa: CASSTQGLNEQFF
v_call: TRBV19
clone_size: few
j_call: TRBJ2-1
d_call: .

cdr3_nt: TGCAGTGCTAGACCGGGACAGACACTCGGCTATGGCTACACCTTC
cdr3_aa: CSARPGQTLGYGYTF
v_call: TRBV20-1
clone_size: .
j_call: TRBJ1-2
d_call: TRBD1

cdr3_nt: TGTGCCAGCAGTTCCCGGGCGTTAGATGAGCAGTTCTTC
cdr3_aa: CASSSRALDEQFF
v_call: TRBV28
clone_size: .
j_call: TRBJ2-1
d_call: .

cdr3_nt: TGTGCCAGCAGCTTAGAAATTTCGGGTCCCTTCGAGCAGTACTTC
cdr3_aa: CASSLEISGPFEQYF
v_call: TRBV11-2
clone_size: many
j_call: TRBJ2-7
d_call: .

cdr3_nt: TGTGCCAGCAGCTCGGGACAGGGATGGGAAAAACTGTTTTTT
cdr3_aa: CASSSGQGWEKLFF
v_call: TRBV7-9
clone_size: few
j_call: TRBJ1-4
d_call: TRBD1

cdr3_nt: TGTGCCAGCAGCCTAGCGGCAGGGAAAGGCCAAGAGACCCAGTACTTC
cdr3_aa: CASSLAAGKGQETQYF
v_call: TRBV7-9
clone_size: .
j_call: TRBJ2-5
d_call: TRBD2

cdr3_nt: TGCAGTGCTAGGACTAGCGGGAACACCGGGGAGCTGTTTTTT
cdr3_aa: CSARTSGNTGELFF
v_call: TRBV20-1
clone_size: few
j_call: TRBJ2-2
d_call: TRBD2

cdr3_nt: TGTGCCACCAGGGTCCTCAATCAGCCCCAGCATTTT
cdr3_aa: CATRVLNQPQHF
v_call: TRBV28
clone_size: many
j_call: TRBJ1-5
d_call: .

cdr3_nt: TGTGCCAGCAGACCCCATAGCAATCAGCCCCAGCATTTT
cdr3_aa: CASRPHSNQPQHF
v_call: TRBV2
clone_size: few
j_call: TRBJ1-5
d_call: .

cdr3_nt: TGTGCCAGCAGTGAGTACTGGGACACCGGGGAGCTGTTTTTT
cdr3_aa: CASSEYWDTGELFF
v_call: TRBV6-1
clone_size: few
j_call: TRBJ2-2
d_call: .

cdr3_nt: TGTGCCAGCAGCGTAAACTCAGGGACAGGGGGGTACAATGAGCAGTTCTTC
cdr3_aa: CASSVNSGTGGYNEQFF
v_call: TRBV11-2
clone_size: few
j_call: TRBJ2-1
d_call: TRBD1

cdr3_nt: TGTGCCAGTCAGAGTTTGGCCAAAAACATTCAGTACTTC
cdr3_aa: CASQSLAKNIQYF
v_call: TRBV27
clone_size: .
j_call: TRBJ2-4
d_call: .

cdr3_nt: TGTGCCAGCAGCTTAGTGTGGTCTCCCGGGGAGCTGTTTTTT
cdr3_aa: CASSLVWSPGELFF
v_call: TRBV7-9
clone_size: many
j_call: TRBJ2-2
d_call: .

cdr3_nt: TGCGCCAGCTCCCTGGCCTCTAGCGGGAGGACAGATACGCAGTATTTT
cdr3_aa: CASSLASSGRTDTQYF
v_call: TRBV5-1
clone_size: many
j_call: TRBJ2-3
d_call: TRBD2

cdr3_nt: TGTGCCAGCAGCCAATATGGGACAGGGGAAGGTGGCTACACCTTC
cdr3_aa: CASSQYGTGEGGYTF
v_call: TRBV3-1
clone_size: .
j_call: TRBJ1-2
d_call: TRBD1

cdr3_nt: TGTGCCAGCAGCCACCGGGGGGATACGCAGTATTTT
cdr3_aa: CASSHRGDTQYF
v_call: TRBV3-1
clone_size: .
j_call: TRBJ2-3
d_call: .

cdr3_nt: TGTGCCAGCAGTCCCTCCGGGGGAGGAGGCTACACCTTC
cdr3_aa: CASSPSGGGGYTF
v_call: TRBV27
clone_size: few
j_call: TRBJ1-2
d_call: .

cdr3_nt: TGTGCCAACGGGCGAAAATTCTTCCAAGAGACCCAGTACTTC
cdr3_aa: CANGRKFFQETQYF
v_call: TRBV15
clone_size: .
j_call: TRBJ2-5
d_call: .

cdr3_nt: TGTACCAGCAGTTTAAGCGCTAGCGGGGGGCCCAGCTCCTACAATGAGCAGTTCTTC
cdr3_aa: CTSSLSASGGPSSYNEQFF
v_call: TRBV12-3/TRBV12-4
clone_size: .
j_call: TRBJ2-1
d_call: TRBD2

cdr3_nt: TGCGCCAGCAGCTTGGCCGGCGGGAGGGCGGGATCCTACAATGAGCAGTTCTTC
cdr3_aa: CASSLAGGRAGSYNEQFF
v_call: TRBV5-1
clone_size: .
j_call: TRBJ2-1
d_call: TRBD2

cdr3_nt: TGTGCCAGCAGCGGGCCTAGCGGCAATGAGCAGTTCTTC
cdr3_aa: CASSGPSGNEQFF
v_call: TRBV25-1
clone_size: .
j_call: TRBJ2-1
d_call: TRBD2

cdr3_nt: TGTGCCAGCAGTTTAGTAGCGGGGAGCACAGGAGATACGCAGTATTTT
cdr3_aa: CASSLVAGSTGDTQYF
v_call: TRBV12-3/TRBV12-4
clone_size: many
j_call: TRBJ2-3
d_call: TRBD2

cdr3_nt: TGTGCCAGCAGGTCCGGGACATACTCCTACAATGAGCAGTTCTTC
cdr3_aa: CASRSGTYSYNEQFF
v_call: TRBV5-6
clone_size: .
j_call: TRBJ2-1
d_call: .

cdr3_nt: TGTGCCAGCAGCTTACAGGGGAATGAGCAGTTCTTC
cdr3_aa: CASSLQGNEQFF
v_call: TRBV7-6
clone_size: many
j_call: TRBJ2-1
d_call: .

cdr3_nt: TGTGCCAGCAGTTTCCACAGCTACGAGCAGTACTTC
cdr3_aa: CASSFHSYEQYF
v_call: TRBV12-3/TRBV12-4
clone_size: many
j_call: TRBJ2-7
d_call: .

cdr3_nt: TGTGCCAGCAGTGAATTAGGAAGCACAGATACGCAGTATTTT
cdr3_aa: CASSELGSTDTQYF
v_call: TRBV2
clone_size: many
j_call: TRBJ2-3
d_call: .

cdr3_nt: TGTGCCAGCTGGGGGAAGGGTAGCGGGAGTGGAGGTGGTGAGCAGTTCTTC
cdr3_aa: CASWGKGSGSGGGEQFF
v_call: TRBV12-3/TRBV12-4
clone_size: few
j_call: TRBJ2-1
d_call: TRBD2

cdr3_nt: TGCAGCGTTGAAGATAAGGGAAGGGCTGATCAGCCCCAGCATTTT
cdr3_aa: CSVEDKGRADQPQHF
v_call: TRBV29-1
clone_size: many
j_call: TRBJ1-5
d_call: .

cdr3_nt: TGTGCCAGCAGTGAATTCGAGCGGGCCAAGACCACCTACAATGAGCAGTTCTTC
cdr3_aa: CASSEFERAKTTYNEQFF
v_call: TRBV25-1
clone_size: many
j_call: TRBJ2-1
d_call: .

cdr3_nt: TGTGCCAGTAGTTCGAGTAGCGGGGCCCTATCCTACGAGCAGTACTTC
cdr3_aa: CASSSSSGALSYEQYF
v_call: TRBV19
clone_size: few
j_call: TRBJ2-7
d_call: TRBD2